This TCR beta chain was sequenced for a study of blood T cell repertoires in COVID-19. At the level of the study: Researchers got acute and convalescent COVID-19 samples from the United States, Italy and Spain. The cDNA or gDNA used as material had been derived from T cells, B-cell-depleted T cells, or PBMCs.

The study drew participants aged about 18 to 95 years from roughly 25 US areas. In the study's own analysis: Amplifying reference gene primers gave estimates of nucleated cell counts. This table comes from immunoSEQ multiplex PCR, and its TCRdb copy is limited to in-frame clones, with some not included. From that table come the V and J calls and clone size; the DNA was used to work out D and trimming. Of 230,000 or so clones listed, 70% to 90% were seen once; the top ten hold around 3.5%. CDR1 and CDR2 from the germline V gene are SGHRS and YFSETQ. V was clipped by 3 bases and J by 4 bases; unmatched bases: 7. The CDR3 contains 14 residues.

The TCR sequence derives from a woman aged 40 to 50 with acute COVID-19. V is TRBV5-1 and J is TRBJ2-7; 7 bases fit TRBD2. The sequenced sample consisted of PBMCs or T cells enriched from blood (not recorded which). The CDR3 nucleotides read TGCGCCAGCAGCTCAGACGGGGGAGGGTACGAGCAGTACTTC. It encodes CASSSDGGGYEQYF.